This TCR beta chain is drawn from a study of Ad26.COV2.S vaccination and SARS-CoV-2 variants. Study in general: Donor was one of the participants in the Ad26.COV2.S arm of the COV1001 trial.

Germline loops: CDR1 ENHRY, CDR2 SYGVKD. The CDR3 consists of 11 residues. V was trimmed by 8 bases and J by 1 base, leaving 5 bases between them. Libraries were prepared by immunoSEQ multiplex PCR; TCRdb keeps only in-frame clonotypes and omits some of them. The sample consists of about half a million clones, about 88% of them appearing once. As to treatment: over 15 received Ad26.COV2.S at low or high dose, single or two shots; roughly five received placebo; per-sample allocation not given. Sampling occurred on day 63 after the first vaccine or placebo injection. The genes are TRBV10-3 and TRBJ1-1; D is unresolved. The specimen was peripheral blood, collected in a trial of Ad26.COV2.S vaccine versus placebo. This receptor was identified in a person aged 18-65 years who received the Ad26.COV2.S COVID-19 vaccine or a placebo. The CDR3 is CAISGNTEAFF. In DNA, the CDR3 is TGTGCCATCTCAGGGAACACTGAAGCTTTCTTT.